This T cell receptor (beta chain) comes out of a study of cytomegalovirus exposure and HLA in healthy donors. Study conclusions and caveats: Researchers catalogued about 160 TCR beta chains as cytomegalovirus-associated.

Note on this clone: Its antigen is currently unknown.

Vbeta (60) and Jbeta (13) primers were used in the PCR. Data came from immunoSEQ multiplex PCR; TCRdb stores just in-frame clones and leaves some out. The table lists about 140,000 clones, about 80% of them singletons. This CDR3 contains 12 residues. V was clipped by 8 bases and J by 4 bases, with 8 bases between them. Looked up from germline, CDR1 is SGHNT and CDR2 is YENEEA. This sequence joins TRBV11-3 and TRBJ1-4, with D uncertain. The source material was PBMCs. The receptor's source is a young man in good health and CMV-seropositive. CDR3 sequence reads: CASGLNNEKLFF. DNA for the CDR3: TGTGCCAGCGGGCTGAATAATGAAAAACTGTTTTTT.